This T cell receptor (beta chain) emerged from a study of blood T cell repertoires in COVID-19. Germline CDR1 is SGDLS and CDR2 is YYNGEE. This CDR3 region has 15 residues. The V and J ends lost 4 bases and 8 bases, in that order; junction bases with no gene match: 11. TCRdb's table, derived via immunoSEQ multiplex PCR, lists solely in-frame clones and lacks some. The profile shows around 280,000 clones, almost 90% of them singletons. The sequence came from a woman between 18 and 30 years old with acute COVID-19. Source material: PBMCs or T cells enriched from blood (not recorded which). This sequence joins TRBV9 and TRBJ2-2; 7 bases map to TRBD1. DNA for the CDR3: TGTGCCAGCAGCCCCCTGGGACAGAGCAGTGGGGAGCTGTTTTTT. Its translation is CASSPLGQSSGELFF.